This T cell receptor beta chain originates from a study of beta chain features in type 1 diabetes. Donors contributed one heparinised blood draw apiece, averaging about 100 mL. CDR3 length: 13 residues. CDR1 SGDLS and CDR2 YYNGEE come from the germline V gene. Trimming shortened V by 0 bases and J by 9 bases, and 13 bases separated the two germline ends. As every portion of the isolated RNA was reverse transcribed, the sequencing read expressed TCRB transcripts. Produced via immunoSEQ multiplex PCR; TCRdb's table is partial and in-frame only. The data hold over 650,000 clones, with over 12% observed a single time. A note on this clone: Its specificity is not known.

Study observations and caveats: Within each of all four CD4+ subsets, Type 1 diabetes patients had TCRB CDR3s that were moderately but significantly shorter. Shorter templates may be favored by PCR, equally so in patients and controls. In cDNA sequencing, cells with high TCR expression could be over-represented. Across patients, naive, central memory and Treg TCRB repertoires exhibited apparently greater similarity than was observed across healthy donors.

The chain employs TRBV9 and TRBJ2-7, with D unresolved. This TCR was sampled from a man between 18 and 29 years old with type 1 diabetes. Sequenced input: naive CD4+ T cells from blood. The CDR3 region is CASSVDLATGQYF. The CDR3 DNA reads TGTGCCAGCAGCGTAGATTTGGCGACGGGGCAGTACTTC.